A selection of T cell receptor beta chains follows, all from one sample in a study of blood T cell repertoires in COVID-19. The assay was immunoSEQ multiplex PCR, and TCRdb's table has in-frame clones only and misses some. This sample has about 250,000 clones, with 65% to 90% found just once. The source material was PBMCs or T cells enriched from blood (not recorded which). These receptors originate from a woman in her forties or fifties with acute COVID-19. Each CDR3 is given with its conserved first and last residue. The D gene is left open where the match is weak. Part of the rows lack a size; the others show once, few, many or a class for expanded clones.

size: .
J: TRBJ1-5
V: TRBV3-1/TRBV3-2
D: .
DNA: TGTGCCAGCAGCGCTACAGGTAATCAGCCCCAGCATTTT
CDR3: CASSATGNQPQHF

size: .
J: TRBJ2-1
V: TRBV4-2
D: TRBD1
DNA: TGTGCCAGCAGCCAAGATAACAGGGGGCAGCATGAGCAGTTCTTC
CDR3: CASSQDNRGQHEQFF

size: .
J: TRBJ1-4
V: TRBV5-6
D: TRBD1
DNA: TGTGCCAGCAGCCAACCGACAGGGCCTAATGAAAAACTGTTTTTT
CDR3: CASSQPTGPNEKLFF

size: .
J: TRBJ1-5
V: TRBV11-2
D: .
DNA: TGTGCCAGCAGCCACGGGAGTTATAGCAATCAGCCCCAGCATTTT
CDR3: CASSHGSYSNQPQHF

size: few
J: TRBJ1-4
V: TRBV4-3
D: .
DNA: TGCGCCAGCAGCCCATCCGGGAGGACGGTGGGTGAAAAACTGTTTTTT
CDR3: CASSPSGRTVGEKLFF

size: .
J: TRBJ2-4
V: TRBV19
D: .
DNA: TGTGCCAGTAGTATAGCCAAAAACGAAGGGGGCAAAAACATTCAGTACTTC
CDR3: CASSIAKNEGGKNIQYF

size: .
J: TRBJ2-1
V: TRBV19
D: .
DNA: TGTGCCAGTAGCACAGAGGGGGGGGCTAGGAATGAGCAGTTCTTC
CDR3: CASSTEGGARNEQFF

size: .
J: TRBJ2-1
V: TRBV6-1
D: .
DNA: TGTGCCAGCAGTGAAGGGCAGGGGAGCTCCTACAATGAGCAGTTCTTC
CDR3: CASSEGQGSSYNEQFF

size: .
J: TRBJ2-1
V: TRBV10-3
D: TRBD2
DNA: TGTGCCATCAGGAACACAGGGGAAGGGACTAGCGGTTACAATGAGCAGTTCTTC
CDR3: CAIRNTGEGTSGYNEQFF

size: many
J: TRBJ1-5
V: TRBV9
D: .
DNA: TGTGCCAGCAGCGTAGACAGTAGCAATCAGCCCCAGCATTTT
CDR3: CASSVDSSNQPQHF

size: .
J: TRBJ2-3
V: TRBV7-2
D: TRBD2
DNA: TGTGCCAGCAGCTTAGCTGGACTAGCGCGCACAGATACGCAGTATTTT
CDR3: CASSLAGLARTDTQYF

size: .
J: TRBJ2-5
V: TRBV29-1
D: .
DNA: TGCAGCGCATCACGGGGGTTCCAAGAGACCCAGTACTTC
CDR3: CSASRGFQETQYF

size: .
J: TRBJ1-6
V: TRBV25-1
D: .
DNA: TGTGCCAGCAGTGACGGGAATTCACCCCTCCACTTT
CDR3: CASSDGNSPLHF

size: .
J: TRBJ2-3
V: TRBV5-4
D: TRBD2
DNA: TGTGCCAGCAGCTTTAGCGGGGCCGATACGCAGTATTTT
CDR3: CASSFSGADTQYF

size: .
J: TRBJ2-1
V: TRBV5-4
D: TRBD2
DNA: TGTGCCAGCAGCACGGGACTAGGGTACACCTACAATGAGCAGTTCTTC
CDR3: CASSTGLGYTYNEQFF

size: .
J: TRBJ2-5
V: TRBV9
D: TRBD2
DNA: TGTGCCAGCAGCATCGGACTAGCGGGGATCCAAGAGACCCAGTACTTC
CDR3: CASSIGLAGIQETQYF

size: .
J: TRBJ2-2
V: TRBV5-6
D: .
DNA: TGTGCCAGCAGCTTACTGTTCGGGGAGCTGTTTTTT
CDR3: CASSLLFGELFF

size: .
J: TRBJ1-1
V: TRBV3-1/TRBV3-2
D: TRBD1
DNA: TGTGCCAGCAGCCGGGGACAGGATGGCACTGAAGCTTTCTTT
CDR3: CASSRGQDGTEAFF

size: once
J: TRBJ1-5
V: TRBV30
D: .
DNA: TGTGCCTGGAGCAGGGCAGATCAGCCCCAGCATTTT
CDR3: CAWSRADQPQHF

size: .
J: TRBJ1-1
V: TRBV29-1
D: .
DNA: TGCAGCGTTGTCCCCCCGAGCGCTGAAGCTTTCTTT
CDR3: CSVVPPSAEAFF

size: once
J: TRBJ1-4
V: TRBV25-1
D: TRBD1
DNA: TGTGCCAGCAGTGAATACCCCCAGGGGGGCAGGAATGAAAAACTGTTTTTT
CDR3: CASSEYPQGGRNEKLFF

size: .
J: TRBJ1-5
V: TRBV19
D: TRBD1
DNA: TGTGCCAGTTCAGCTCCCGCGGGACAGCTCGACGAGGCCCAGCATTTT
CDR3: CASSAPAGQLDEAQHF

size: .
J: TRBJ1-1
V: TRBV11-2
D: .
DNA: TGTGCCAGCAGCCTTTTCGGTGAAGCTTTCTTT
CDR3: CASSLFGEAFF

size: .
J: TRBJ1-1
V: TRBV10-2
D: .
DNA: TGCGCCAGCAGTGAGTCGTCGGGGGGGCCGAACACTGAAGCTTTCTTT
CDR3: CASSESSGGPNTEAFF

size: .
J: TRBJ1-3
V: TRBV29-1
D: .
DNA: TGCAGCGTTGAAGAGGGAGGTATCTCTGGAAACACCATATATTTT
CDR3: CSVEEGGISGNTIYF

size: .
J: TRBJ1-2
V: TRBV7-2
D: .
DNA: TGTGCCAGCAGCTTAGAGCAGGTCTATGGCTACACCTTC
CDR3: CASSLEQVYGYTF

size: .
J: TRBJ1-1
V: TRBV30
D: TRBD1
DNA: TGTGCCTGGAGTGGCAGGGGGCTCTTTGGAGCTTTCTTT
CDR3: CAWSGRGLFGAFF